This T cell receptor (beta chain) was sequenced for a study of T-cell reconstitution after alpha-beta-depleted transplantation in children. The authors prepared the TCRbeta library with unique molecular identifiers. TCRdb itself ran the PCR reads through MiXCR, one entry per CDR3 protein. The sample holds approximately 340,000 distinct CDR3 sequences, approximately 10% seen once. Trimming left V 2 bases short and J 3 bases short, with 10 bases between. The germline CDR1 and CDR2 sequences are SEHNR and FQNEAQ (reference sequence). The CDR3 sequence is 14 residues long. The clonotype comes from a human donor who donated a stem cell graft to a child with acute lymphoblastic leukemia. The sequencing here drew on PBMCs from the stem cell graft donor, taken from the stem cell graft. The chain uses TRBV7-9 and TRBJ2-5, with D perhaps being TRBD1 or TRBD2 (5 bases each). CDR3 amino acids: CASSLTRGEETQYF. As DNA, the CDR3 is TGTGCCAGCAGCTTAACAAGAGGGGAAGAGACCCAGTACTTC.